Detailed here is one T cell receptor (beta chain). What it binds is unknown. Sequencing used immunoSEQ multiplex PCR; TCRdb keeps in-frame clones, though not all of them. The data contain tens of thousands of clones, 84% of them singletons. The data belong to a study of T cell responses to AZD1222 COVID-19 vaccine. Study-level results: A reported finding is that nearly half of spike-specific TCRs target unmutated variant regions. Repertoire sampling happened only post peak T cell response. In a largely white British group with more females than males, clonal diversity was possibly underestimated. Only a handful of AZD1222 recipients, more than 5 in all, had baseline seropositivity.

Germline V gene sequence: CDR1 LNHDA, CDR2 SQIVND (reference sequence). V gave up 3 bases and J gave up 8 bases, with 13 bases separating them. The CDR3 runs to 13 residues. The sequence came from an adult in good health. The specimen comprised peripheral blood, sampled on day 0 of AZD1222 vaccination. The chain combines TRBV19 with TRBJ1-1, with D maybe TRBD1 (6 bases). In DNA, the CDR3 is TGTGCCAGTAGTATCTGGTCCGGGACAGAAGCTTTCTTT. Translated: CASSIWSGTEAFF.